The present TCR beta chain was sequenced within a study of kidney transplant recipient with SARS-CoV-2 infection. The CDR3 totals 16 residues. TCRdb used MiXCR to reprocess the reads, holding one entry per CDR3 protein. The sample yields 200,000 to 300,000 distinct CDR3 sequences, around 30% seen once. This clonotype showed up many times. The material sequenced was a blood sample, taken at baseline and between days 110 and 120 from a kidney transplant recipient. The clonotype originates from a young adult male patient who had COVID-19 and was a kidney transplant recipient. Some of these T cells may belong to the graft donor. The chain recombines TRBV8-2 with TRBJ1-2. TRBV8-2 is assigned pseudogene status. This CDR3 is CGSKFSDSRKTYGYTF. The CDR3 nucleotides read TGTGGCAGTAAATTCAGTGATAGCCGAAAGACCTATGGCTACACCTTC.